The rows below give T cell receptor beta chains drawn from one sample of a study of response to subunit inactivated influenza vaccine. MiXCR was run by TCRdb on the RT-PCR reads, yielding one entry per CDR3 protein. The sample gives 550,000 to 800,000 distinct CDR3 sequences, more than 11% of which show up once; around 7.3% is in the top ten. This material consisted of PBMCs from blood, taken approximately 15 days before vaccination. The receptors were sampled from a man aged 45-60 years who received an inactivated influenza vaccine. The CDR3 runs from the conserved cysteine through the conserved F or W. A D gene is named only where the DNA matches it firmly. The size entry is marked missing in some rows and otherwise reads once, few, many or a size class.

v_call	d_call	j_call	clone_size	cdr3_nt	cdr3_aa
TRBV7-2	NA	TRBJ2-7	few	TGTGCCAGCAGCTTAGCAAGCCGGACAGACTTATACGAGCAGTACTTC	CASSLASRTDLYEQYF
TRBV6-5	NA	TRBJ1-1	NA	TGTGCCAGCAGGTCCTCCGGGAGGCCGGCTGAAGCTTTCTTT	CASRSSGRPAEAFF
TRBV4-3	TRBD1	TRBJ2-7	NA	TGCGCCAGCAGCCAAGATCTGGGGTTTATTAGGGACAGCGCCTACGAGCAGTACTTC	CASSQDLGFIRDSAYEQYF
TRBV5-5	NA	TRBJ2-1	NA	TGTGCCAGCAGCTTGAGAGGGTACGATGAGCAGTTCTTC	CASSLRGYDEQFF
TRBV12-3/TRBV12-4	TRBD2	TRBJ2-1	once	TGTGCCAGCCCTGGGCCCCTAGCGGGGGGATACAATGAGCAGTTCTTC	CASPGPLAGGYNEQFF
TRBV20-1	NA	TRBJ2-2	NA	TGCAGTGCTAGAGACCCCGGCGGGGCCGGCACCGGGGAGCTGTTTTTT	CSARDPGGAGTGELFF
TRBV6-1	NA	TRBJ2-1	few	TGTGCCAGCAGTGCGTCCCGTTCCGCTGAGCAGTTCTTC	CASSASRSAEQFF
TRBV15	NA	TRBJ1-1	NA	TGTGCCACCACCAGCGCGTGGGGGAACACTGAAGCTTTCTTT	CATTSAWGNTEAFF
TRBV4-3	NA	TRBJ2-5	many	TGCGCCAGCAGCCGAAAGACCCAAGAGACCCAGTACTTC	CASSRKTQETQYF
TRBV20-1	NA	TRBJ1-2	few	TGCAGTGCTACATATGGCTACACCTTC	CSATYGYTF
TRBV7-2	NA	TRBJ2-1	many	TGTGCCAGCAGCTTTTTGGACCACAACAATGAGCAGTTCTTC	CASSFLDHNNEQFF
TRBV20-1	TRBD1	TRBJ2-1	NA	TGCAGTGCTATAGGACAGGGGGCGCGATCCTACAATGAGCAGTTCTTC	CSAIGQGARSYNEQFF
TRBV5-1	TRBD1	TRBJ2-3	many	TGCGCCAGCACCCCGGGGACAGGAGGTTCGGATACGCAGTATTTT	CASTPGTGGSDTQYF
TRBV12-3/TRBV12-4	NA	TRBJ1-6	many	TGTGCCAGCAGTTTTGGTCGCAGGGTTAATTCACCCCTCCACTTT	CASSFGRRVNSPLHF
TRBV20-1	NA	TRBJ2-6	few	TGCAGTGCTAGCCTGGGGGGACACTACGACTCTGGGGCCAACGTCCTGACTTTC	CSASLGGHYDSGANVLTF
TRBV5-1	NA	TRBJ2-5	many	TGTGCCAGCAGTTTAGGTAGTGGGCGAGAGACCCAGTACTTC	CASSLGSGRETQYF
TRBV24-1	TRBD2	TRBJ2-1	few	TGTGCCACTGGCGGGAGGGACACCTACAATGAGCAGTTCTTC	CATGGRDTYNEQFF
TRBV6-2/TRBV6-3	NA	TRBJ2-5	NA	TGTGCCAGCACCGGCCAGGGACCAAAGACCCAGTACTTC	CASTGQGPKTQYF
TRBV3-1	TRBD2	TRBJ2-5	NA	TGTGCCAGCAGCCGGGGGTCTGGTAGCGGGGGAAAAGAGACCCAGTACTTC	CASSRGSGSGGKETQYF
TRBV27	TRBD2	TRBJ2-2	few	TGTGCCAGCAGATATGGGACTAGCGGGAACACCGGGGAGCTGTTTTTT	CASRYGTSGNTGELFF
TRBV20-1	TRBD2	TRBJ2-1	few	TGCAGTGCTAGAGAACCTCTAGCGGGGTCCTCAGGGGAGCAGTTCTTC	CSAREPLAGSSGEQFF
TRBV5-1	NA	TRBJ2-5	NA	TGCGCCAGCAGCTTGCTGGGAACGGGAGAGACCCAGTACTTC	CASSLLGTGETQYF
TRBV9	TRBD2	TRBJ2-1	few	TGTGCCAGCAGCGTAGCTAGCGGGAGTGACAATGAGCAGTTCTTC	CASSVASGSDNEQFF
TRBV10-2	TRBD2	TRBJ2-2	few	TGCGCCAGCAGTGAGTCGAGACTAGCGGGGAACACCGGGGAGCTGTTTTTT	CASSESRLAGNTGELFF
TRBV7-8	TRBD2	TRBJ2-3	many	TGTGCCAGCAGCCGAAGACTAGCGGGGGTAGGGACAGATACGCAGTATTTT	CASSRRLAGVGTDTQYF
TRBV4-2	NA	TRBJ2-7	NA	TGTGCCAGCAGCCAAAAACGGAAGTGGGGGTTGTACTTC	CASSQKRKWGLYF
TRBV20-1	TRBD1	TRBJ1-5	NA	TGCAGTGCTAGCGGACAGGGGGCTCGGAATCAGCCCCAGCATTTT	CSASGQGARNQPQHF
TRBV4-1	NA	TRBJ1-6	many	TGCGCCAGCAGCCAACGGGGACACCTGCGATCGGAGGCCCTCCACTTT	CASSQRGHLRSEALHF
TRBV4-3	NA	TRBJ1-1	few	TGCGCCAGCAGCCAAGATCGGGGGAGTAAGAACACTGAAGCTTTCTTT	CASSQDRGSKNTEAFF
TRBV4-3	TRBD1	TRBJ2-2	many	TGCGCCAGCAGCCAACGACAGGGGAACACCGGGGAGCTGTTTTTT	CASSQRQGNTGELFF
TRBV5-1	NA	TRBJ2-3	NA	TGCGCCAGCAGCCCGGACCATTTCACAGATGCGCAGTATTTT	CASSPDHFTDAQYF
TRBV5-1	NA	TRBJ2-7	few	TGCGCCAGCAGCAAGGGGCAGGCCCACAGCGAGCAGTACTTC	CASSKGQAHSEQYF
TRBV21-1	NA	TRBJ2-2	few	TGTGCCAGCAGCATTCCGCCCCAGGGTACCGGGGAGCTGTTTTTT	CASSIPPQGTGELFF
TRBV5-1	NA	TRBJ2-7	few	TGCGCCAGCAGCCGGACAACCGTTCTTCGGGGCGAGCAGTACTTC	CASSRTTVLRGEQYF
TRBV4-3	TRBD2	TRBJ2-3	few	TGCGCCAGCAGCCAAGGGGACTGGACGGGAGGGCCACCAGATACGCAGTATTTT	CASSQGDWTGGPPDTQYF
TRBV6-1	TRBD1	TRBJ2-3	few	TGTGCCAGCAGGCCGACAGGGGTAGATACGCAGTATTTT	CASRPTGVDTQYF
TRBV4-2	NA	TRBJ2-7	NA	TGTGCCAGCAGCCCCGGGATCCTCTGCTACGAGCAGTACTTC	CASSPGILCYEQYF
TRBV20-1	TRBD1	TRBJ1-6	few	TGCAGTGCCCTCCGACAGGGGTCACCCCTCCACTTT	CSALRQGSPLHF
TRBV12-3/TRBV12-4	NA	TRBJ1-3	few	TGTGCCAGCAGTTTTGAGGCTTTTGGAAACACCATATATTTT	CASSFEAFGNTIYF
TRBV20-1	TRBD1	TRBJ2-7	NA	TGCAGTGCTCCCAGGACCGGACAGGGCCCCTACGAGCAGTACTTC	CSAPRTGQGPYEQYF
TRBV5-1	NA	TRBJ2-3	few	TGCGCCAGCCATCCGGGGGGCGCCTCAGATACGCAGTATTTT	CASHPGGASDTQYF
TRBV5-1	TRBD2	TRBJ2-3	many	TGCGCCAGCAGTGTCCCTAGCGGATCTAGCACAGATACGCAGTATTTT	CASSVPSGSSTDTQYF
TRBV5-5	NA	TRBJ2-5	NA	TGTGCCAGCAGTTTACTAGCAGCCGAAGAGACCCAGTACTTC	CASSLLAAEETQYF
TRBV29-1	NA	TRBJ2-3	few	TGCAGCGTGCGGGACCTCTTTGGCGATACGCAGTATTTT	CSVRDLFGDTQYF
TRBV12-3/TRBV12-4	NA	TRBJ2-1	NA	TGTGCCAGCAGCATAACCAGGGGGGGGATTACTGAGCAGTTCTTC	CASSITRGGITEQFF
TRBV7-9	NA	TRBJ1-1	NA	TGTGCCAGCAGCTTAGACCCAGGCACCGCTTTCTTT	CASSLDPGTAFF